The text below deals with one TCR beta chain. What it binds is not known. Assay used: immunoSEQ multiplex PCR; TCRdb lists only in-frame clones, some missing. This sample yields about 180,000 clones, of which 88% are seen a single time; about 8% belongs to the top ten. These data belong to a study of T cell responses to AZD1222 COVID-19 vaccine. Study in general: Second-dose recipients at about 4 or about 12 weeks were treated as one pooled group.

With 2 bases removed from V and 0 bases from J, the gap between germline ends came to 14 bases. CDR1 is MNHNS and CDR2 is SASEGT in the germline V gene. The CDR3 consists of 17 residues. Findings and limits, study-wide: Spike-specific TCR breadth and depth both grew after two AZD1222 doses.

This sample comprised peripheral blood, obtained on day 0 of AZD1222 vaccination. V usage is TRBV6-1 and J usage is TRBJ1-3, with a possible D match to TRBD1 (6 bases). The receptor comes from an adult in good health. This chain's CDR3 is CASSELGGASSGNTIYF. The CDR3 DNA reads TGTGCCAGCAGTGAATTGGGGGGGGCCAGCTCTGGAAACACCATATATTTT.